The rows below give T cell receptor beta chains drawn from one sample of a study of OX40 agonist ivuxolimab in advanced cancers. Sequencing was performed with immunoSEQ multiplex PCR; in TCRdb, only in-frame clones are kept and a portion is missing. The sample contains approximately 100,000 clones, roughly nine tenths of which appear only once. The material was CD4+ or CD8+ T cells sorted from blood, obtained in a trial of the OX40 agonist ivuxolimab. The receptors derive from an adult with an advanced solid tumor such as melanoma, head and neck, liver or kidney cancer. CDR3s include the opening cysteine and the closing phenylalanine or tryptophan. The D gene is left open where the match is weak. A clone size is listed for some rows: how often the clone was seen (once, few, many), or a class if it is expanded.

j_gene | d_gene | abundance | v_gene | CDR3nt | CDR3aa
TRBJ2-1 | TRBD2 | . | TRBV18 | TGTGCCAGCTCACCCGGACTAGCGGGGGTCAATGAGCAGTTCTTC | CASSPGLAGVNEQFF
TRBJ2-7 | . | . | TRBV6-4 | TGTGCCAGCAGTGACAGGGATATCACCACGAGGCAGTACTTC | CASSDRDITTRQYF
TRBJ1-3 | TRBD1 | . | TRBV7-8 | TGTGCCAGCAGCTTAGTGGGGACAGTTGGAAACACCATATATTTT | CASSLVGTVGNTIYF
TRBJ2-6 | . | . | TRBV10-1 | TGCGCCAGCAGTGAAGTTTACAGGTCCGCTGGGGCCAACGTCCTGACTTTC | CASSEVYRSAGANVLTF
TRBJ2-3 | . | . | TRBV4-3 | TGCGCCAGCAGCCAAGATGGAGGGGATAAAGATACGCAGTATTTT | CASSQDGGDKDTQYF
TRBJ2-5 | TRBD1 | . | TRBV4-1 | TGCGCCAGCAGCCAAACGACAGGGAGCGGAGAGACCCAGTACTTC | CASSQTTGSGETQYF
TRBJ2-2 | TRBD2 | . | TRBV30 | TGTGCCTGGAGTCCGACCAGCGGGGGATTCTACACCGGGGAGCTGTTTTTT | CAWSPTSGGFYTGELFF
TRBJ2-5 | TRBD2 | . | TRBV10-1 | TGCGCCAGCAGTGGGACCACTAGCGGGGGCCAAGAGACCCAGTACTTC | CASSGTTSGGQETQYF
TRBJ1-5 | . | once | TRBV28 | TGTGCCAGCGCGGATGGGGGCACCAATCAGCCCCAGCATTTT | CASADGGTNQPQHF
TRBJ1-2 | . | few | TRBV7-9 | TGTGCCAGCAGCTTGGCCCGGGACTATGGCTACACCTTC | CASSLARDYGYTF
TRBJ1-1 | . | . | TRBV19 | TGTGCCAGTAGCAGGACGAGGAACACTGAAGCTTTCTTT | CASSRTRNTEAFF
TRBJ1-1 | . | . | TRBV7-8 | TGTGCCAGCAGCTTAGCGGTACAATACACTGAAGCTTTCTTT | CASSLAVQYTEAFF
TRBJ2-7 | . | once | TRBV6-6 | TGTGCCAGCAGGGAGACGGATGCCTACGAGCAGTACTTC | CASRETDAYEQYF
TRBJ2-7 | TRBD1 | . | TRBV5-1 | TGCGCCAGCAGCTTCAGGGGGGAGCAGTACTTC | CASSFRGEQYF
TRBJ1-4 | . | once | TRBV5-6 | TGTGCCAGCAGCTCTCAGCAAACTAATGAAAAACTGTTTTTT | CASSSQQTNEKLFF
TRBJ1-4 | . | . | TRBV5-4 | TGTGCCAGCAGCTCGGTGTCGGGGGGGCAACGTGAAAAACTGTTTTTT | CASSSVSGGQREKLFF
TRBJ1-4 | . | . | TRBV6-5 | TGTGCCAGCAGTTATTCCCGGGGCGGGGCGGCGGAAAAACTGTTTTTT | CASSYSRGGAAEKLFF
TRBJ1-3 | TRBD1 | . | TRBV9 | TGTGCCAGCAGCTATGACAGGGGATCCTCTGGAAACACCATATATTTT | CASSYDRGSSGNTIYF
TRBJ1-3 | . | . | TRBV28 | TGTGCCAGCCACTCTCAGGGAGCTGGAAACACCATATATTTT | CASHSQGAGNTIYF
TRBJ2-3 | TRBD1 | . | TRBV4-2 | TGTGCCAGCAGCCCGGGGACAGGGGGCGAAGATACGCAGTATTTT | CASSPGTGGEDTQYF
TRBJ1-2 | TRBD1 | . | TRBV5-1 | TGCGCCAGCAGCCGGGACAGGAGCTATGGCTACACCTTC | CASSRDRSYGYTF
TRBJ2-5 | TRBD2 | . | TRBV18 | TGTGCCAGCTCACCAATGACTAGCGGGGGGCAAGAGACCCAGTACTTC | CASSPMTSGGQETQYF
TRBJ1-4 | . | . | TRBV10-2 | TGCGCCAGCAGTGAGAGGTGGACAGAAAAACTGTTTTTT | CASSERWTEKLFF
TRBJ2-7 | TRBD1 | . | TRBV7-2 | TGTGCCAGCAGCTTAAAAAGATATACAGGGGACTACGAGCAGTACTTC | CASSLKRYTGDYEQYF
TRBJ1-4 | . | once | TRBV5-1 | TGCGCCAGCAGCCTGGGATCCGGAGGGGCTGAAAAACTGTTTTTT | CASSLGSGGAEKLFF
TRBJ2-1 | . | . | TRBV9 | TGTGCCAGCAGCTCACGTAGCGGCAGCTCCTACAATGAGCAGTTCTTC | CASSSRSGSSYNEQFF
TRBJ2-3 | . | . | TRBV5-4 | TGTGCCAGCAGCTTAGGAGGGGTCTCTTACACAGATACGCAGTATTTT | CASSLGGVSYTDTQYF
TRBJ1-2 | . | . | TRBV7-2 | TGTGCCAGCAGCTTAGTGGGGGGCGCGGTTGGCTACACCTTC | CASSLVGGAVGYTF
TRBJ1-6 | . | . | TRBV7-2 | TGTGCCAGCAGCTTAACTCCCCGGGCCGGAGAGTCACCCCTCCACTTT | CASSLTPRAGESPLHF
TRBJ1-1 | TRBD1 | . | TRBV10-1 | TGCGCCAGCAGATCCGACAGGGATACTGAAGCTTTCTTT | CASRSDRDTEAFF
TRBJ1-3 | . | . | TRBV7-2 | TGTGCCAGCAGCCAAGGACAGGGAAACACCATATATTTT | CASSQGQGNTIYF
TRBJ2-5 | . | . | TRBV5-1 | TGCGCCAGCAGCCCAGGGGACCTGCCCACAGAGACCCAGTACTTC | CASSPGDLPTETQYF
TRBJ2-3 | . | . | TRBV6-4 | TGTGCCAGCAGTGATGGGCTAGCGAATACGCAGTATTTT | CASSDGLANTQYF
TRBJ1-4 | . | few | TRBV5-8 | TGTGCCAGCAGCCCCAGGGTAGGGGAAAAACTGTTTTTT | CASSPRVGEKLFF
TRBJ2-5 | . | . | TRBV5-6 | TGTGCCAGCAGCCCACTAGCTAGGGGCCAAGTGGAGACCCAGTACTTC | CASSPLARGQVETQYF
TRBJ1-5 | . | few | TRBV6-6 | TGTGCCAGCGGATTGGGCATGGGGAATCAGCCCCAGCATTTT | CASGLGMGNQPQHF
TRBJ1-2 | TRBD1 | . | TRBV5-5 | TGTGCCAGCAGCTTGGTGGTGCGGCAGGGGGCGCAGAATGGGCTCTTC | CASSLVVRQGAQNGLF
TRBJ2-1 | . | . | TRBV5-1 | TGCGCCAGCAGCTCCCGTCTTCAGGACAGTTTGGTTGAGCAGTTCTTC | CASSSRLQDSLVEQFF
TRBJ2-1 | . | . | TRBV18 | TGTGCCAGCTCACCCACAGGGCCCCAGTTCTTC | CASSPTGPQFF
TRBJ2-7 | . | . | TRBV6-5 | TGTGCCAGCAGTTCGGACAGCTACGAGCAGTACTTC | CASSSDSYEQYF
TRBJ1-1 | . | . | TRBV6-5 | TGTGCCAGCAGGAGCACCACCCTTAAGAACACTGAAGCTTTCTTT | CASRSTTLKNTEAFF
TRBJ2-3 | . | . | TRBV6-5 | TGTGCCAGCAGTTACAGGGTGTTAGATACGCAGTATTTT | CASSYRVLDTQYF
TRBJ1-4 | . | . | TRBV20-1 | TGCAGTGCTAGTCCACAGGGCAGACTGTTTTTT | CSASPQGRLFF
TRBJ2-5 | TRBD1 | . | TRBV7-9 | TGTGCCAGCAGCCGGGACAGGGGTCAAGAGACCCAGTACTTC | CASSRDRGQETQYF
TRBJ1-3 | . | . | TRBV2 | TGTGCCAGCAGGGGGGAGTCTGGAAACACCATATATTTT | CASRGESGNTIYF
TRBJ1-1 | . | . | TRBV7-9 | TGTGCCAGCAGCCCCATAGCGGGGGGGGAGGGTACTGAAGCTTTCTTT | CASSPIAGGEGTEAFF